The T cell receptor (beta chain) described here comes from a study of T cells in women clearing cervical HPV infection. Note on this clone: The same CDR3 also results from other DNA sequences found in this sample.

Cervical HPV DNA detected by MY09/MY11 PCR, typed by dot-blot. This table comes from immunoSEQ multiplex PCR, and its TCRdb copy is limited to in-frame clones, with some not included. The sample data list some 41,000 clones. This receptor was identified in a woman aged 18 to 75 with a cervical HPV16 infection that either progressed to CIN3+ or cleared (not recorded which). Sequencing was performed on blood buffy coat.

The sequenced part of the CDR3 DNA is TGTGCCAGCAGCTTAGATCTTCAGGGTGAGGGC. This gives the protein CASSLDLQGEG. The whole CDR3 protein is CASSLDLQGEGYTF. The V and J genes are TRBV11-3 and TRBJ1-2; maybe TRBD1 (5 bases). The observed sequence ends 3 residues before the CDR3 terminus, with the missing tail filled in from the germline J gene. Germline CDR1 and CDR2: SGHNT and YENEEA. This CDR3 has 14 amino acids.